Following are 17 T cell receptor beta chains from one sample sequenced in a study of control samples from healthy donors and cancer patients. This table comes from immunoSEQ multiplex PCR, and its TCRdb copy is limited to in-frame clones, with some not included. This table has about 80,000 clones, 70% to 90% appearing once. Sequenced sample: blood. The receptors stem from a woman in her sixties or seventies in good health.

The J gene is TRBJ1-5, the V gene TRBV5-1; TRBD1 agrees at 7 bases. J gave up 4 bases and V 0 bases, and 4 bases lay outside the gene matches. The CDR3 runs to 15 residues. Germline CDR1 SGHRS, CDR2 YFSETQ. CDR3 sequence: CASSLAGTANQPQHF. The CDR3 bases are TGCGCCAGCAGCTTGGCCGGGACAGCAAATCAGCCCCAGCATTTT.

This clone has more than one count but fewer than ten. This chain joins TRBV6-1 and TRBJ1-5, with a weak D call TRBD1 (6 bases). V dropped 3 bases and J dropped 3 bases, with 12 bases sitting between them. CDR1 and CDR2 (germline): MNHNS, SASEGT. The CDR3 is 15 amino acids. In DNA form, the CDR3 reads TGTGCCAGCAGTGAGACAGGATACTTCAATCAGCCCCAGCATTTT. It specifies CASSETGYFNQPQHF.

The chain combines TRBV29-1 with TRBJ1-1, with TRBD1 matching 8 bases. Germline trimming cut 7 bases from V and 0 bases from J; bases unmatched to any gene: 4. Germline V gives CDR1 SQVTM, CDR2 ANQGSEA. The CDR3 consists of 13 residues. CDR3 residues: CSGGDRMNTEAFF. CDR3 bases: TGCAGCGGGGGGGACAGGATGAACACTGAAGCTTTCTTT.

The chain recombines TRBV4-2 with TRBJ1-4, with 7 positions matching TRBD1. This CDR3 is built from 16 residues. V trimming: 3 bases; J trimming: 0 bases; junction bases outside the gene matches: 4. Germline V gives CDR1 LGHNA, CDR2 YNFKEQ. The CDR3 loop reads CASSQVGGATNEKLFF. The DNA of the CDR3 is TGTGCCAGCAGCCAGGTAGGGGGCGCAACTAATGAAAAACTGTTTTTT.

This clone was counted only a few times. The chain employs TRBV20-1 and TRBJ1-2, with D possibly TRBD1 on 5 matching bases. Deletions cut 3 bases from V and 2 bases from J, with 10 bases between. The CDR3 runs to 13 residues. Germline assignment: CDR1 DFQATT and CDR2 SNEGSKA (reference sequence). The CDR3 sequence: CSASTGANYGYTF. In DNA form, the CDR3 reads TGCAGTGCTAGTACCGGGGCGAACTATGGCTACACCTTC.

This rearrangement joins TRBV7-2 to TRBJ1-1, with D hard to call. Trimming removed 4 bases from V and 4 bases from J, with 10 bases in between. The length of the CDR3 is 13 residues. The germline V gene encodes CDR1 SGHTA and CDR2 FQGNSA. CDR3 residues: CASSSQAATEAFF. CDR3 DNA: TGTGCCAGCAGCTCCCAGGCGGCCACTGAAGCTTTCTTT.

The genes are TRBV4-3 and TRBJ2-7; D possibly corresponds to TRBD1 (6 bases). CDR1 is LGHNA, CDR2 YSLEER, per germline. The CDR3 has 15 residues. Trimming removed 0 bases at V and 0 bases at J, with 9 bases between. CDR3 DNA: TGCGCCAGCAGCCAAGAATGGACAGACTCCTACGAGCAGTACTTC. Its translation: CASSQEWTDSYEQYF.

The gene calls are TRBV4-1 and TRBJ1-1, with TRBD1 identical over 7 bases. The CDR3 length is 14 residues. CDR1 MGHRA and CDR2 YSYEKL come from the germline V gene. With V trimmed by 6 bases and J by 3 bases, 7 bases remained unmatched. The CDR3 DNA follows: TGCGCCAGCAGATTCGCAGGGGGGGACACTGAAGCTTTCTTT. As protein: CASRFAGGDTEAFF.

This rearrangement joins TRBV5-4 to TRBJ2-7; the D gene could be TRBD1 or TRBD2 (5 bases each). The CDR3 is 14 residues long. Germline V gives CDR1 SGHNT, CDR2 YYREEE (reference sequence). Trimming stripped 4 bases from V and 0 bases from J, with 11 bases between. CDR3 sequence reads: CASSLGTVSYEQYF. The CDR3 region has the DNA TGTGCCAGCAGCCTAGGGACGGTCTCCTACGAGCAGTACTTC.

This chain joins TRBV28 and TRBJ2-1; 13 bases fit TRBD2. CDR3 length: 18 residues. V lost 10 bases, J lost 1 base, and 13 bases stayed unmatched. Germline CDR1 MDHEN, CDR2 SYDVKM. CDR3 in DNA: TGTGCCACCCCAAAGAGTGGGACTAGCGGGAAGTCCTACAATGAGCAGTTCTTC. It yields the protein CATPKSGTSGKSYNEQFF.

The chain has TRBV11-2 and TRBJ2-2; D tentatively reads TRBD1 or TRBD2 (5 bases each). The CDR3 extends over 17 amino acids. Trimming pared 0 bases from V and 4 bases from J, leaving 15 bases between. Germline CDR1 SGHAT, CDR2 FQNNGV. CDR3 in amino acids: CASSLDLWGPVTGELFF. The DNA for the CDR3 is TGTGCCAGCAGCTTAGATCTCTGGGGACCCGTCACCGGGGAGCTGTTTTTT.

The chain employs TRBV6-1 and TRBJ1-3, with unresolved D. Germline V gene data show CDR1 as MNHNS and CDR2 as SASEGT. The CDR3 runs to 15 residues. V gave up 0 bases and J gave up 1 base, with 7 bases separating them. The DNA for the CDR3 is TGTGCCAGCAGTGAAGCTAGAAGATCTGGAAACACCATATATTTT. Translation gives CASSEARRSGNTIYF.

J is TRBJ2-5 and V is TRBV6-1, with TRBD2 matching over 7 bases. Germline loops: CDR1 MNHNS, CDR2 SASEGT. The CDR3 spans 14 residues. J lost 4 bases, V lost 3 bases, and 5 bases had no gene match. CDR3 amino acids: CASSDTSEGETQYF. CDR3 nucleotide sequence: TGTGCCAGCAGTGACACTAGCGAGGGAGAGACCCAGTACTTC.

The chain recombines TRBV6-5 with TRBJ2-2; TRBD2 is a possible D gene (6 bases). This CDR3 region has 13 residues. Germline CDR1 reads MNHEY; CDR2 reads SVGAGI. Deletions cut 7 bases from V and 4 bases from J, with 10 bases between. CDR3 amino acids: CASIHGGTGELFF. CDR3 nucleotides: TGTGCCAGCATCCACGGGGGCACCGGGGAGCTGTTTTTT.

The chain recombines TRBV15 with TRBJ2-1; D is unresolved. The germline CDR1 and CDR2 sequences are LNHNV and YYDKDF (reference sequence). V gave up 3 bases and J gave up 8 bases, with 17 bases separating them. The CDR3 covers 15 residues. The CDR3 nucleotides read TGTGCCACCAGCAGGGGTCGGCCGCTAGGCGATGAGCAGTTCTTC. Its protein is CATSRGRPLGDEQFF.

V gene TRBV7-8 combines with J gene TRBJ1-5; D is undetermined. This CDR3 is built from 14 residues. V lost 1 base to trimming and J lost 4 bases, with 8 bases between them. Germline lookup yields CDR1 SGHVS and CDR2 FQNEAQ. This CDR3 reads CASSLVMGNQPQHF. The DNA of the CDR3 is TGTGCCAGCAGCTTAGTAATGGGAAATCAGCCCCAGCATTTT.

V usage is TRBV19 and J usage is TRBJ2-7; 7 bases are shared with TRBD2. Germline V gene sequence: CDR1 LNHDA, CDR2 SQIVND (reference sequence). Trimming at V came to 5 bases and at J to 6 bases, leaving 13 bases not matched to a gene. CDR3 length: 15 residues. The DNA for the CDR3 is TGTGCCAGTAGTTGGGACTACCCCGGTTCGGGCGAGCAGTACTTC. It codes for CASSWDYPGSGEQYF.